This passage covers 7 T cell receptor beta chains from one sample sequenced in a study of T cells after yellow fever vaccination. TCRdb called the 5' RACE reads again in MiXCR, with one record for every CDR3 protein. The data hold fewer than 500,000 distinct CDR3 sequences, with around 19% observed a single time. This sample comprised PBMCs, obtained before the yellow fever booster vaccination. All receptors derive from a man younger than 30 who received the YFV17D yellow fever vaccine.

This chain uses TRBV4-3 with TRBJ2-5, with D possibly TRBD1 on 6 matching bases. V was pared by 0 bases and J by 1 base, with 9 bases between. The CDR3 is 15 residues long. Germline V CDR1 and CDR2: LGHNA, YSLEER. The CDR3 protein is CASSQERTVQETQYF. The CDR3 bases are TGCGCCAGCAGCCAAGAGAGGACAGTCCAAGAGACCCAGTACTTC.

The chain recombines TRBV2 with TRBJ2-2, with 8 bases lining up with TRBD1. CDR1 is SNHLY and CDR2 is FYNNEI in the germline V gene. The CDR3 extends over 15 amino acids. V shed 3 bases, J shed 7 bases, and the junction held 7 bases outside the gene matches. CDR3 protein: CASSDRQGINGELFF. DNA for the CDR3: TGTGCCAGCAGTGATCGACAGGGGATTAACGGGGAGCTGTTTTTT.

The V gene is TRBV27, the J gene TRBJ2-7; 7 nucleotides line up with TRBD2. The CDR3 covers 12 residues. The V gene end was trimmed by 2 bases and the J gene end by 12 bases; junction bases not matched to a gene: 7. Per germline, CDR1 MNHEY and CDR2 SMNVEV (reference sequence). CDR3 DNA: TGTGCCAGCAGTTTAATGGGGGGGGACCTGTACGTC. Encoded protein: CASSLMGGDLYV.

The chain is built from TRBV19 and TRBJ2-5, with D perhaps matching TRBD1 (6 bases). Looked up from germline, CDR1 is LNHDA and CDR2 is SQIVND (reference sequence). V was shortened by 10 bases and J by 6 bases, with 21 bases between the two germline ends. CDR3 length: 14 amino acids. This CDR3 reads CANWGKQGRKTQYF. The CDR3 nucleotides are TGTGCCAACTGGGGAAAACAGGGTAGGAAGACCCAGTACTTC.

This sequence joins TRBV4-3 and TRBJ2-1; TRBD1 aligns across 9 bases. The germline CDR1 and CDR2 sequences are LGHNA and YSLEER. After removal of 6 bases from V and 8 bases from J, the junction contained 8 bases not matched to a gene. The CDR3 runs to 14 residues. This chain's CDR3 is CASRRDRVSDEQFF. In DNA, the CDR3 is TGCGCCAGCAGGCGGGACAGGGTCTCGGATGAGCAGTTCTTC.

This clonotype was found a few times. The rearrangement joins TRBV6-2 or TRBV6-3 to TRBJ2-5, with TRBD2 identical over 8 bases. Germline CDR1 is MNHEY and CDR2 is SVGEGT. This CDR3 has 14 residues. The V and J ends lost 5 bases and 3 bases, in that order; junction bases with no gene match: 5. The CDR3 region has the DNA TGTGCCAGCAGTCCCTACGGGGGGGAAGAGACCCAGTACTTC. Translated, it gives CASSPYGGEETQYF.

The J gene is TRBJ1-1, the V gene TRBV6-6; D ambiguous. V was shortened by 0 bases and J by 5 bases, with 13 bases between the two germline ends. This CDR3 spans 15 amino acids. Germline CDR1 MNHNY, CDR2 SVGAGI (reference sequence). DNA for the CDR3: TGTGCCAGCAGTTACTCCCGGGGTCGAGAGACTGAAGCTTTCTTT. It yields the protein CASSYSRGRETEAFF.